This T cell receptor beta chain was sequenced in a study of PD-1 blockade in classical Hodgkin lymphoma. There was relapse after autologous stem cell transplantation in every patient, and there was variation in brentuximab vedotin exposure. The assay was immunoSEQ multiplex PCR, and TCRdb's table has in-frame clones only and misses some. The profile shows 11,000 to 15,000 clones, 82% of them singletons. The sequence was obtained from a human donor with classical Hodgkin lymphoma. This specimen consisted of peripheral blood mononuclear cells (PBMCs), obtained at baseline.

DNA of the CDR3: TGTGCCAGCAGCCTTGAAGTGGGGGCCATGAACACTGAAGCTTTCTTT. This codes for CASSLEVGAMNTEAFF. The chain recombines TRBV7-9 with TRBJ1-1; maybe TRBD1 (6 bases). V was cut by 5 bases and J by 0 bases, with 16 bases left in between. CDR3 length: 16 residues. From germline, CDR1 is SEHNR and CDR2 FQNEAQ (reference sequence). Full variable domain (missing parts from reference TRBV7-9 and TRBJ1-1): DTGVSQNPRHKITKRGQNVTFRCDPISEHNRLYWYRQTLGQGPEFLTYFQNEAQLEKSRLLSDRFSAERPKGSFSTLEIQRTEQGDSAMYLCASSLEVGAMNTEAFFGQGTRLTVV.